This TCR beta chain was recovered during a study of blood T cell repertoires in COVID-19. Study background: Samples of COVID-19 (acute and convalescent) were obtained from the United States, Italy and Spain. Sample material is recorded as cDNA or gDNA derived from T cells, B-cell-depleted T cells, or PBMCs.

The V segment lost 4 bases and the J segment 0 bases; nucleotides outside the gene matches: 4. The CDR3 loop spans 15 amino acids. Germline loops: CDR1 SQVTM, CDR2 ANQGSEA. Per the study methods: By means of reference gene primer amplification, nucleated cell counts were estimated. Here immunoSEQ multiplex PCR was the method, and the copy in TCRdb shows in-frame clones only, minus some. Clone size and the V and J calls come from that table; the DNA yielded D and trimming. Of 270,000 or so clones listed, over 75% are singletons. This receptor was identified in a human donor in a cohort sampled during active COVID-19. The chain recombines TRBV29-1 with TRBJ2-3; TRBD2 matches 10 bases. The specimen sequenced was peripheral blood. Written as DNA, the CDR3 is TGCAGCGTTGCCCTGACTAGCGGGAGCACAGATACGCAGTATTTT. Its protein is CSVALTSGSTDTQYF.